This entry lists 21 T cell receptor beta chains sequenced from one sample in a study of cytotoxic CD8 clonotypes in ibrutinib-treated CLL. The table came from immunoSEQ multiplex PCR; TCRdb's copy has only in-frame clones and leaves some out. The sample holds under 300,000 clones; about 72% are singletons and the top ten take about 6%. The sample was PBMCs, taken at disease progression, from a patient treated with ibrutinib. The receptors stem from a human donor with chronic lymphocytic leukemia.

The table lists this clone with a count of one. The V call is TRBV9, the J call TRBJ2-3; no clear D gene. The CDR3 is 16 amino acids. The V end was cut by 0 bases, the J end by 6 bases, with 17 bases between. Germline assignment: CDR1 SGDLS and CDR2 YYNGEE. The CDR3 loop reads CASSVGLGPLLDTQYF. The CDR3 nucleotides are TGTGCCAGCAGCGTAGGGCTTGGTCCCCTTCTTGATACGCAGTATTTT.

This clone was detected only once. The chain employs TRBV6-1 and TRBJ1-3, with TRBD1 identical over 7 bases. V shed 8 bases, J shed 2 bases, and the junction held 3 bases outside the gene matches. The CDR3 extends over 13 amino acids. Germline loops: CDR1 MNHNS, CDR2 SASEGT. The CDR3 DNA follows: TGTGCCAGCTCGGGACAGACTGGAAACACCATATATTTT. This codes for CASSGQTGNTIYF.

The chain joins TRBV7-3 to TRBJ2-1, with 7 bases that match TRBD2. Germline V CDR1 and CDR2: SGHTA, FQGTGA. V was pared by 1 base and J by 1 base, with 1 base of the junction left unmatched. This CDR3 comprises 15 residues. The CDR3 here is CASSLSSGSYNEQFF. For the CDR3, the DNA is TGTGCCAGCAGCTTAAGTAGCGGGTCCTACAATGAGCAGTTCTTC.

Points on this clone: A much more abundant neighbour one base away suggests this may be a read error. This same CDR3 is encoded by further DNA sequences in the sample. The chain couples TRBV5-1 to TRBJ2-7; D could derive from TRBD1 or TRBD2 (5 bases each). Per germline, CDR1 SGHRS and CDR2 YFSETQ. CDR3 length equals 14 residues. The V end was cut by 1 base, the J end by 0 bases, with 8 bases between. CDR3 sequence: CASSLMGDSYEQYF. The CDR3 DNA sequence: TGCGCCAGCAGCTTGATGGGGGACTCCTACGAGCAGTACTTC.

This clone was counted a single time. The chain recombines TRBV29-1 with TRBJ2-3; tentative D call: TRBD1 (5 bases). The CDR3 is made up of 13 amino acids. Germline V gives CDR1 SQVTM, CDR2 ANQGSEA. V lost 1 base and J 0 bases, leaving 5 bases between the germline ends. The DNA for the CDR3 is TGCAGCGTTGAAGGGGGCAGCACAGATACGCAGTATTTT. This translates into CSVEGGSTDTQYF.

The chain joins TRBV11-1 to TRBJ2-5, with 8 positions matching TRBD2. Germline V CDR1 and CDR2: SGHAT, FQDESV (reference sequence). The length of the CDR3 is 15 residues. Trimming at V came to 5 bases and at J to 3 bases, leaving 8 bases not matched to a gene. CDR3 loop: CASSPPGGAEETQYF. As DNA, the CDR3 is TGTGCCAGCAGCCCTCCCGGGGGGGCAGAAGAGACCCAGTACTTC.

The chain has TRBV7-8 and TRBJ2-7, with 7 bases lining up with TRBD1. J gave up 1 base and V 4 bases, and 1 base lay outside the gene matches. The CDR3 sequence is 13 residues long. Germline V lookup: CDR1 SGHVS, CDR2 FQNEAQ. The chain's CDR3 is CASSWGQSYEQYF. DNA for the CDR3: TGTGCCAGCAGCTGGGGACAGTCCTACGAGCAGTACTTC.

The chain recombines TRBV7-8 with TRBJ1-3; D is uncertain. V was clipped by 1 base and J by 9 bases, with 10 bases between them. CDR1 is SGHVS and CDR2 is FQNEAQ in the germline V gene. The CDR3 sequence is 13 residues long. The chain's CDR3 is CASSLGAGSTIYF. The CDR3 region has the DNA TGTGCCAGCAGCTTAGGGGCAGGCAGCACCATATATTTT.

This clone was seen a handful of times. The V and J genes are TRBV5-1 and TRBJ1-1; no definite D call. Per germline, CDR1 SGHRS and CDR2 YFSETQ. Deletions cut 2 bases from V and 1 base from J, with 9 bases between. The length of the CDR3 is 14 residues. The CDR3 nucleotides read TGCGCCAGCAGCTTCGCGGACGGGAACACTGAAGCTTTCTTT. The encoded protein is CASSFADGNTEAFF.

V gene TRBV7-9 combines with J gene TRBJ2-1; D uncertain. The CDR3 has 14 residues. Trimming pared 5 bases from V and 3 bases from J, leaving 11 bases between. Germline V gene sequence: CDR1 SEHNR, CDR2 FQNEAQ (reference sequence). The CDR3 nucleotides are TGTGCCAGCAGCAAACCCGGAAGCTACAATGAGCAGTTCTTC. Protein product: CASSKPGSYNEQFF.

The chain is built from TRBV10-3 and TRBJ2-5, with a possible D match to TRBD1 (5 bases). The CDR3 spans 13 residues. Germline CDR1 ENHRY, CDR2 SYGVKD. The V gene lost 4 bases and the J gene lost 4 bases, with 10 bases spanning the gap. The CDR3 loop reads CAISAGLGETQYF. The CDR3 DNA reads TGTGCCATCAGTGCAGGGCTTGGAGAGACCCAGTACTTC.

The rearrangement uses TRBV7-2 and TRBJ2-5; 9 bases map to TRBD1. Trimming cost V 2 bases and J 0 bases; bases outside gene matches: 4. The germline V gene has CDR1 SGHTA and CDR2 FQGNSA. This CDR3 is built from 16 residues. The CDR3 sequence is CASSLLGQGYQETQYF. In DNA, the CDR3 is TGTGCCAGCAGCTTATTGGGACAGGGCTACCAAGAGACCCAGTACTTC.

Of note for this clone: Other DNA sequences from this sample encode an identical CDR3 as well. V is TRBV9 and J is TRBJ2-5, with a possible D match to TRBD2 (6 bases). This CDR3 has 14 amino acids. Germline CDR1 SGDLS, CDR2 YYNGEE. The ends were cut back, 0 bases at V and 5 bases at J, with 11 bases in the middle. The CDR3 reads CASSVEAGRETQYF. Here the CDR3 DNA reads TGTGCCAGCAGCGTAGAGGCAGGGAGGGAGACCCAGTACTTC. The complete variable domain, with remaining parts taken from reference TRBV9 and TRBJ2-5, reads DSGVTQTPKHLITATGQRVTLRCSPRSGDLSVYWYQQSLDQGLQFLIQYYNGEERAKGNILERFSAQQFPDLHSELNLSSLELGDSALYFCASSVEAGRETQYFGPGTRLLVL.

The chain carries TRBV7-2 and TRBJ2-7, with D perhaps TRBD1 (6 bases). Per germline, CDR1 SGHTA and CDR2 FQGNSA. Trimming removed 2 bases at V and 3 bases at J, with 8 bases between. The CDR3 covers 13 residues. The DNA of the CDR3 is TGTGCCAGCAGCTTACTGGACAGCTACGAGCAGTACTTC. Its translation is CASSLLDSYEQYF.

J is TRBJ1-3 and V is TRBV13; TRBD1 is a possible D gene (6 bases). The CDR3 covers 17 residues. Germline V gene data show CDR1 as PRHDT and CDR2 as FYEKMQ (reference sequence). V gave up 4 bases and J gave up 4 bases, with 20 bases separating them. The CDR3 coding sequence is TGTGCCAGCAGCTCCCGCAGGGGAGGCGATTCGGGAAACACCATATATTTT. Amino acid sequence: CASSSRRGGDSGNTIYF.

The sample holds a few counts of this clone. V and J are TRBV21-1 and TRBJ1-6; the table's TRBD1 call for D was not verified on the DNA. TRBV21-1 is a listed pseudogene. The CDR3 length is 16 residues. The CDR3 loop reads CASSMYTGESTSPLHF. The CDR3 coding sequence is TGTGCCAGCAGCATGTACACAGGGGAAAGCACTTCACCCCTCCACTTT.

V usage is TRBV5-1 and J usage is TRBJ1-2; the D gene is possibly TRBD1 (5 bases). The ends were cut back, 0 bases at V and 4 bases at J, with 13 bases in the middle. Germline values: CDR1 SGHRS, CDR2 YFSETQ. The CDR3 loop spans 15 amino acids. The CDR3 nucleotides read TGCGCCAGCAGCTTGGCGGGGGGATTGCGCTATGGCTACACCTTC. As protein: CASSLAGGLRYGYTF. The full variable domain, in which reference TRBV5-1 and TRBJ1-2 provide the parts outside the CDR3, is KAGVTQTPRYLIKTRGQQVTLSCSPISGHRSVSWYQQTPGQGLQFLFEYFSETQRNKGNFPGRFSGRQFSNSRSEMNVSTLELGDSALYLCASSLAGGLRYGYTFGSGTRLTVV.

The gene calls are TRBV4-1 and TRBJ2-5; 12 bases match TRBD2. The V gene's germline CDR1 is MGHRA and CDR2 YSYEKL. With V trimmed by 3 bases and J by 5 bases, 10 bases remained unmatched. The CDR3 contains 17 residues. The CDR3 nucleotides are TGCGCCAGCAGCCAGGAACCGACTAGCGGGAGACTTGAGACCCAGTACTTC. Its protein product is CASSQEPTSGRLETQYF.

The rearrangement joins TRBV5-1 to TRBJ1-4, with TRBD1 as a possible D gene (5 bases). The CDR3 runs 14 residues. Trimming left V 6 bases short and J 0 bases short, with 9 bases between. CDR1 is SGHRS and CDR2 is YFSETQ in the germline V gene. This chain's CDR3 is CASTGDPTNEKLFF. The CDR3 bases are TGCGCCAGCACGGGGGATCCAACTAATGAAAAACTGTTTTTT.

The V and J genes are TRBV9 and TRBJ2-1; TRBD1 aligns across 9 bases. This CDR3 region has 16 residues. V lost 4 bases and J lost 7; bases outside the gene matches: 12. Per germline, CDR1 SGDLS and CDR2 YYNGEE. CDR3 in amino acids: CASSPRTGAVGNEQFF. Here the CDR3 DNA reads TGTGCCAGCAGCCCACGGACAGGGGCGGTGGGGAATGAGCAGTTCTTC. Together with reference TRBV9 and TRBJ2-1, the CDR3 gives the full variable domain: DSGVTQTPKHLITATGQRVTLRCSPRSGDLSVYWYQQSLDQGLQFLIQYYNGEERAKGNILERFSAQQFPDLHSELNLSSLELGDSALYFCASSPRTGAVGNEQFFGPGTRLTVL.

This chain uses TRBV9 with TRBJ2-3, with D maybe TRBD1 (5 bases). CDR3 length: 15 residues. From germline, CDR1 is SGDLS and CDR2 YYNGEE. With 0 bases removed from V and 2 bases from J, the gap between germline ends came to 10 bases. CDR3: CASSVAPTVTDTQYF. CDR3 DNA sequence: TGTGCCAGCAGCGTAGCCCCGACAGTCACAGATACGCAGTATTTT. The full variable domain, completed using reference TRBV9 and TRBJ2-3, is DSGVTQTPKHLITATGQRVTLRCSPRSGDLSVYWYQQSLDQGLQFLIQYYNGEERAKGNILERFSAQQFPDLHSELNLSSLELGDSALYFCASSVAPTVTDTQYFGPGTRLTVL.